This entry features one T cell receptor (beta chain) sequence. This clonotype was seen ten or more times. Its antigen specificity is not known. Base qualities are not at hand, and no much larger clone is one base apart. The source of the sample is a study (TCRdb year 2016). Library method: RT-PCR. The data were produced on an Illumina MiSeq. The public reads were reprocessed in TCRdb via fastp at Q25 and MiXCR, keeping in-frame beta chains. Each record represents a unique CDR3 protein, reported with the most common genes and DNA among its rows. Counted in this sample were almost 700,000 distinct CDR3 sequences; 12% to 15% of them appeared once. The ten largest clones represent 3.6% of the sample. CDR1 SGHRS and CDR2 YFSETQ were looked up in the germline V gene. The junction carries 16 bases between V and J, which are trimmed by 7 bases and 3 bases respectively. The CDR3, from cysteine to phenylalanine, totals 14 residues. The entry retains the CDR3 DNA only, 42 bases that are in frame from base 1.

Recombination connected TRBV5-1 to TRBJ2-5; the D gene is perhaps TRBD1, from 6 matching bases. The sequence came from a female donor in good health, serving as a healthy control. Sequenced: memory CD4+ T cells from blood. The CDR3 reads CASRALRTEETQYF. The DNA sequence is given as TGCGCCAGCCGAGCGCTCAGGACAGAAGAGACCCAGTACTTC.